The 9 T cell receptor beta chains below come from one sample, sequenced in a study of a mutant IDH1 vaccine in newly diagnosed glioma. Produced via immunoSEQ multiplex PCR; TCRdb's table is partial and in-frame only. The sample consists of 68,000 or so clones, around 82% of them appearing once. Time point indicated: week 35, safety follow-up. It was 300 ug of mutant IDH1 20-mer peptide that made up each vaccine dose, given with topical imiquimod. These TCRs' antigens remain unknown. This sample comprised PBMCs, obtained from a glioma patient whose treatment included an IDH1 peptide vaccine. All receptors come from a man aged 18 to 30 with glioma.

The CDR3 is CAWSTGGTFYNSPLHF. CDR3 DNA: TGTGCCTGGAGCACAGGGGGAACTTTTTATAATTCACCCCTCCACTTT. The chain links TRBV30 to TRBJ1-6; the match to TRBD1 covers 8 bases. The V segment lost 3 bases and the J segment 4 bases; nucleotides outside the gene matches: 8. Germline V gene lookup returns CDR1 GTSNPN and CDR2 SVGIG (reference sequence). This CDR3 comprises 16 residues.

This rearrangement joins TRBV9 to TRBJ2-2, with 9 bases lining up with TRBD1. V lost 0 bases to trimming and J lost 0 bases; unmatched junction nucleotides: 18. The germline V gene encodes CDR1 SGDLS and CDR2 YYNGEE. There are 22 residues in the CDR3. CDR3 protein: CASSVVGTGHRPGLANTGELFF. CDR3 nucleotide sequence: TGTGCCAGCAGCGTAGTTGGGACAGGGCACAGACCGGGGCTCGCGAACACCGGGGAGCTGTTTTTT.

The chain employs TRBV18 and TRBJ2-7; 10 positions match TRBD1. The CDR3 is made up of 14 amino acids. Trimming removed 1 base from V and 5 bases from J; junction bases left unmatched: 2. The V gene's germline CDR1 is KGHSH and CDR2 LQKENI. The CDR3 region is CASSPLGTGDEQYF. CDR3 in DNA: TGTGCCAGCTCACCACTAGGGACAGGGGACGAGCAGTACTTC.

This chain links TRBV4-3 with TRBJ1-6, with D perhaps TRBD1 (5 bases). Trimming removed 0 bases at V and 6 bases at J, with 6 bases between. The CDR3 consists of 14 residues. CDR1 is LGHNA, CDR2 YSLEER, per germline. The CDR3 sequence: CASSQEGTNSPLHF. The CDR3 nucleotides are TGCGCCAGCAGCCAAGAAGGGACTAATTCACCCCTCCACTTT.

The CDR3 DNA reads as TGTGCCAGCAGTTTATGGGAGGACATATCCTATGGCTACACCTTC. This sequence encodes CASSLWEDISYGYTF. V usage is TRBV28 and J usage is TRBJ1-2, with a possible D match to TRBD1 (5 bases). Trimming took off 0 bases at V and 4 bases at J, with 12 bases between the two ends. The CDR3 runs to 15 residues. Germline lookup yields CDR1 MDHEN and CDR2 SYDVKM.

CDR3 bases: TGTGCCACCAGCAGAGATGCAGGGACGGCAGATACGCAGTATTTT. Amino acids: CATSRDAGTADTQYF. The chain recombines TRBV15 with TRBJ2-3; D is tentatively TRBD1 or TRBD2 (5 bases each). The CDR3 has 15 amino acids. V shed 0 bases and J shed 4 bases, with 11 bases lying between them. Germline-derived CDR1 and CDR2 are LNHNV and YYDKDF (reference sequence).

This chain uses TRBV28 with TRBJ2-3; 9 positions agree with TRBD1. Trimming at V came to 2 bases and at J to 5 bases, leaving 14 bases not matched to a gene. This CDR3 has 18 amino acids. CDR1 MDHEN and CDR2 SYDVKM come from the germline V gene. The CDR3 region has the DNA TGTGCCAGCAGTTTAATCACGTTTGGGACAGGGACAGGAGATACGCAGTATTTT. Its protein product is CASSLITFGTGTGDTQYF.

The V gene is TRBV7-6, the J gene TRBJ2-3; 9 bases line up with TRBD2. After removal of 2 bases from V and 0 bases from J, the junction contained 3 bases not matched to a gene. Germline V gene sequence: CDR1 SGHVS, CDR2 FNYEAQ. This CDR3 is 16 amino acids long. CDR3 sequence: CASSLLTSGSTDTQYF. The CDR3 DNA reads TGTGCCAGCAGCTTATTAACTAGCGGGAGCACAGATACGCAGTATTTT.

The genes are TRBV18 and TRBJ1-2; 9 nucleotides match TRBD1. This CDR3 comprises 14 residues. V dropped 4 bases and J dropped 4; count of bases not matched to a gene: 4. The germline CDR1 and CDR2 sequences are KGHSH and LQKENI. The CDR3 spells CASSRDREAYGYTF. CDR3 coding DNA: TGTGCCAGCTCACGGGACAGGGAGGCCTATGGCTACACCTTC.